Listed here are 15 T cell receptor beta chains from one sample, sequenced in a study of T cell responses to AZD1222 COVID-19 vaccine. The table came from immunoSEQ multiplex PCR; TCRdb's copy has only in-frame clones and leaves some out. This table has approximately 80,000 clones, 70% to 90% appearing once. The material sequenced was peripheral blood, taken 28 days after the second AZD1222 dose. Receptors were obtained from an adult who received the AZD1222 COVID-19 vaccine.

This clone has a handful of counts. This chain links TRBV7-2 with TRBJ1-1; 8 bases match TRBD1. The CDR3 is made up of 14 amino acids. Germline CDR1 reads SGHTA; CDR2 reads FQGNSA. The ends lost 3 bases at V and 5 bases at J; junction bases unmatched: 5. The CDR3 nucleotides are TGTGCCAGCAGCTTCTACAGGGGGGAAACTGAAGCTTTCTTT. It is translated as CASSFYRGETEAFF.

The gene calls are TRBV28 and TRBJ2-2; D may correspond to TRBD1 or TRBD2 (6 bases each). The germline V and J ends were trimmed by 5 bases and 4 bases, with 11 bases remaining between them. The CDR3 has 14 residues. From germline, CDR1 is MDHEN and CDR2 SYDVKM. CDR3 residues: CASSRGGFTGELFF. DNA for the CDR3: TGTGCCAGCAGTCGAGGGGGGTTCACCGGGGAGCTGTTTTTT.

CDR3 coding DNA: TGTGCCAGCAGTTACCTCCCCCCAGGGAACACTGAAGCTTTCTTT. Translation gives CASSYLPPGNTEAFF. The gene calls are TRBV6-5 and TRBJ1-1; D unclear. V lost 2 bases, J lost 1 base, and 11 bases lay in between. The CDR3 has 15 amino acids. Germline assignment: CDR1 MNHEY and CDR2 SVGAGI.

This clone was counted a few times. J is TRBJ1-6 and V is TRBV19, with D unclear. Germline-derived CDR1 and CDR2 are LNHDA and SQIVND (reference sequence). The CDR3 has 15 amino acids. Trimming cost V 7 bases and J 0 bases, with 10 bases left between them. CDR3 sequence: CASMRRSSYNSPLHF. The CDR3 region has the DNA TGTGCCAGTATGCGGAGGAGCTCCTATAATTCACCCCTCCACTTT.

V and J are TRBV10-1 and TRBJ2-3; D may be TRBD2 (6 bases). Germline values: CDR1 WNHNN, CDR2 SYGVQD (reference sequence). This CDR3 is built from 14 residues. V was pared by 8 bases and J by 0 bases, with 12 bases between. The CDR3 sequence is CASGEDRSTDTQYF. The CDR3, as DNA: TGCGCCAGCGGGGAGGACCGAAGCACAGATACGCAGTATTTT.

The rearrangement joins TRBV7-2 to TRBJ1-1, with TRBD1 matching 9 bases. The CDR3 has 14 amino acids. Germline values: CDR1 SGHTA, CDR2 FQGNSA. Germline trimming cut 8 bases from V and 1 base from J; bases unmatched to any gene: 5. The CDR3: CASFRDRANTEAFF. CDR3 coding DNA: TGTGCCAGCTTCCGGGACAGGGCGAACACTGAAGCTTTCTTT.

The chain's CDR3 is CATSKGGMTVAGMNTEAFF. Written as DNA, the CDR3 is TGTGCCACCAGCAAGGGGGGCATGACAGTTGCCGGGATGAACACTGAAGCTTTCTTT. The chain uses TRBV15 and TRBJ1-1; D possibly corresponds to TRBD1 (6 bases). The CDR3 runs 19 residues. V lost 4 bases and J 0 bases, leaving 24 bases between the germline ends. Germline CDR1 is LNHNV and CDR2 is YYDKDF (reference sequence). Using reference TRBV15 and TRBJ1-1 for the parts outside the CDR3, the full variable domain is DAMVIQNPRYQVTQFGKPVTLSCSQTLNHNVMYWYQQKSSQAPKLLFHYYDKDFNNEADTPDNFQSRRPNTSFCFLDIRSPGLGDTAMYLCATSKGGMTVAGMNTEAFFGQGTRLTVV.

CDR3 region: CATSKSGTGYNQPQHF. Here the CDR3 DNA reads TGTGCCACCAGTAAATCCGGGACAGGATACAATCAGCCCCAGCATTTT. This sequence joins TRBV24-1 and TRBJ1-5; 8 nucleotides align to TRBD1. Looked up from germline, CDR1 is KGHDR and CDR2 is SFDVKD. The CDR3 loop spans 16 amino acids. V trimming: 6 bases; J trimming: 3 bases; junction bases outside the gene matches: 9.

The chain is built from TRBV5-1 and TRBJ2-1; 9 bases match TRBD2. The CDR3 has 14 amino acids. Germline-derived CDR1 and CDR2 are SGHRS and YFSETQ. The ends lost 4 bases at V and 8 bases at J; junction bases unmatched: 7. Here the CDR3 reads CASSPGLATDEQFF. As DNA, the CDR3 is TGCGCCAGCAGCCCGGGACTAGCAACGGATGAGCAGTTCTTC.

The rearrangement joins TRBV4-3 to TRBJ2-5; 7 bases align to TRBD2. V was pared by 0 bases and J by 3 bases, with 4 bases of the junction left unmatched. From germline, CDR1 is LGHNA and CDR2 YSLEER. This CDR3 contains 15 residues. CDR3 in amino acids: CASSQDPGGEETQYF. The CDR3 bases are TGCGCCAGCAGCCAAGATCCTGGGGGGGAAGAGACCCAGTACTTC.

This clone was seen once. The V gene is TRBV7-2, the J gene TRBJ1-1; 10 bases agree with TRBD1. Germline V gene lookup returns CDR1 SGHTA and CDR2 FQGNSA. After removal of 5 bases from V and 3 bases from J, the junction contained 6 bases not matched to a gene. The CDR3 has 15 residues. The CDR3 sequence: CASSPKTGGHTEAFF. In DNA, the CDR3 is TGTGCCAGCAGCCCAAAGACAGGGGGCCACACTGAAGCTTTCTTT.

This clone turned up a few times. The rearrangement joins TRBV12-5 to TRBJ2-1; 14 bases agree with TRBD2. CDR1 LGHNT and CDR2 FRNRAP come from the germline V gene. This CDR3 region has 15 residues. V lost 5 bases to trimming and J lost 10 bases; unmatched junction nucleotides: 7. The CDR3 loop is CASGPGLAGEGEQFF. CDR3 nucleotides: TGTGCTAGTGGTCCGGGACTAGCGGGAGAGGGGGAGCAGTTCTTC.

The CDR3 sequence: CASSLRDSLLREQYF. CDR3 DNA sequence: TGTGCCAGCAGCCTCAGGGACAGTCTATTACGGGAGCAGTACTTC. This chain joins TRBV11-1 and TRBJ2-7; 7 positions match TRBD1. Germline assignment: CDR1 SGHAT and CDR2 FQDESV (reference sequence). There are 15 residues in the CDR3. V was clipped by 5 bases and J by 7 bases; unmatched bases: 14.

This clone was recorded a few times. J is TRBJ2-3 and V is TRBV2; D is undetermined. The CDR3 has 12 residues. Trimming stripped 6 bases from V and 6 bases from J, with 10 bases between. The germline gives CDR1 SNHLY, CDR2 FYNNEI. The CDR3 spells CASRSSRDTQYF. The DNA for the CDR3 is TGTGCCAGCAGATCATCCCGGGATACGCAGTATTTT.

This clone was counted only a few times. V and J are TRBV9 and TRBJ2-1; TRBD2 matches 10 bases. Trimming took 3 bases from V and 0 from J; bases not matched to a gene: 6. Germline lookup yields CDR1 SGDLS and CDR2 YYNGEE. The CDR3 sequence is 17 residues long. CDR3 coding DNA: TGTGCCAGCAGCGCGGGACTAGCGAGGAGCTCCTACAATGAGCAGTTCTTC. Protein: CASSAGLARSSYNEQFF. The whole variable domain, filled in from reference TRBV9 and TRBJ2-1, reads DSGVTQTPKHLITATGQRVTLRCSPRSGDLSVYWYQQSLDQGLQFLIQYYNGEERAKGNILERFSAQQFPDLHSELNLSSLELGDSALYFCASSAGLARSSYNEQFFGPGTRLTVL.